One sample yielded the 27 T cell receptor beta chains listed below, sequenced in a study of siplizumab effects on memory and regulatory T cells. Method: immunoSEQ multiplex PCR; TCRdb's copy keeps in-frame clones and lacks some. Of tens of thousands of clones in the sample, 80% to 90% were seen once. Sequencing input: naive CD4+ T cells sorted from blood. These receptors were obtained from a human donor in good health.

V usage is TRBV6-4 and J usage is TRBJ2-2, with D possibly matching TRBD2 (6 bases). The length of the CDR3 is 15 residues. Germline CDR1 is MRHNA and CDR2 is SNTAGT. The V gene lost 6 bases and the J gene lost 0 bases, with 11 bases spanning the gap. DNA for the CDR3: TGTGCCAGCAGCGTTTCGGGAGCGAACACCGGGGAGCTGTTTTTT. Protein: CASSVSGANTGELFF.

The rearrangement uses TRBV28 and TRBJ2-1; D is ambiguous. The germline V gene encodes CDR1 MDHEN and CDR2 SYDVKM. Trimming pared 5 bases from V and 9 bases from J, leaving 8 bases between. The CDR3 is made up of 11 amino acids. The DNA for the CDR3 is TGTGCCAGCAGTACAGAGCGTGAGCAGTTCTTC. Amino acids: CASSTEREQFF.

The V gene is TRBV25-1, the J gene TRBJ2-2; no reliable D call. Germline lookup yields CDR1 MGHDK and CDR2 SYGVNS. The CDR3 runs 13 residues. Trimming took off 5 bases at V and 7 bases at J, with 11 bases between the two ends. In nucleotides, the CDR3 is TGTGCCAGCAGTCAAAAGGGAAGCGGGGAGCTGTTTTTT. Translated: CASSQKGSGELFF. The variable domain in full, with the rest retrieved from reference TRBV25-1 and TRBJ2-2, is EADIYQTPRYLVIGTGKKITLECSQTMGHDKMYWYQQDPGMELHLIHYSYGVNSTEKGDLSSESTVSRIRTEHFPLTLESARPSHTSQYLCASSQKGSGELFFGEGSRLTVL.

The chain links TRBV5-1 to TRBJ2-1; D is unclear. Trimming stripped 0 bases from V and 0 bases from J, with 13 bases between. The germline CDR1 and CDR2 sequences are SGHRS and YFSETQ. The CDR3 runs to 17 residues. In DNA form, the CDR3 reads TGCGCCAGCAGCTTGGACGGCAGCCTGAGCTCCTACAATGAGCAGTTCTTC. Protein sequence: CASSLDGSLSSYNEQFF.

This rearrangement joins TRBV11-3 to TRBJ2-2; D not certain. Looked up from germline, CDR1 is SGHNT and CDR2 is YENEEA. The CDR3 is 17 residues long. V was trimmed by 6 bases and J by 0 bases, leaving 17 bases between them. CDR3 sequence (DNA): TGTGCCAGCAGTTATTGGTCCTTAGATTCGAACACCGGGGAGCTGTTTTTT. Translation: CASSYWSLDSNTGELFF.

As DNA, the CDR3 is TGCGCCAGCAGCTTGGGCGGGGGGCGCGGATATGGCTACACCTTC. Amino acids: CASSLGGGRGYGYTF. The chain employs TRBV5-1 and TRBJ1-2; possibly TRBD1 for D (6 bases). The CDR3 spans 15 residues. V was pared by 0 bases and J by 5 bases, with 14 bases between. Germline-derived CDR1 and CDR2 are SGHRS and YFSETQ.

V gene TRBV18 combines with J gene TRBJ2-7; TRBD2 matches at 12 bases. The germline gives CDR1 KGHSH, CDR2 LQKENI. The CDR3 is 15 residues long. The J segment lost 0 bases and the V segment lost 5 bases, leaving 2 bases of the junction unmatched. CDR3 nucleotide sequence: TGTGCCAGCTCATCGACTAGCGGGAGCTCCTACGAGCAGTACTTC. Translation gives CASSSTSGSSYEQYF.

The V and J genes are TRBV5-1 and TRBJ2-3, with D possibly TRBD2 on 5 matching bases. V lost 1 base to trimming and J lost 4 bases, with 7 bases between them. CDR3 length: 13 amino acids. Germline CDR1 reads SGHRS; CDR2 reads YFSETQ. In DNA, the CDR3 is TGCGCCAGCAGCTTGACGAGGGCAGATACGCAGTATTTT. Amino acids: CASSLTRADTQYF.

The V call is TRBV19, the J call TRBJ1-5; D possibly corresponds to TRBD1 (5 bases). Germline-derived CDR1 and CDR2 are LNHDA and SQIVND (reference sequence). The length of the CDR3 is 15 residues. V lost 8 bases to trimming and J lost 2 bases, with 16 bases between them. CDR3 region: CASRPRGAGNQPQHF. The CDR3 DNA sequence: TGTGCCAGTCGCCCCCGTGGGGCGGGCAATCAGCCCCAGCATTTT.

The chain recombines TRBV5-1 with TRBJ1-1; possibly TRBD1 for D (5 bases). The CDR3 is 14 amino acids. Germline CDR1 and CDR2: SGHRS and YFSETQ. V lost 2 bases and J lost 1, with 9 bases in between. The CDR3 DNA follows: TGCGCCAGCAGCTTTGGGGGGACGAACACTGAAGCTTTCTTT. Its protein product is CASSFGGTNTEAFF. Using reference TRBV5-1 and TRBJ1-1 for the parts outside the CDR3, the full variable domain is KAGVTQTPRYLIKTRGQQVTLSCSPISGHRSVSWYQQTPGQGLQFLFEYFSETQRNKGNFPGRFSGRQFSNSRSEMNVSTLELGDSALYLCASSFGGTNTEAFFGQGTRLTVV.

The chain is built from TRBV7-2 and TRBJ1-5; D remains ambiguous. CDR1 and CDR2 from the germline V gene are SGHTA and FQGNSA. The CDR3 has 14 residues. Trimming took 0 bases from V and 2 from J, leaving 5 bases between them. The CDR3 nucleotides read TGTGCCAGCAGCTTAGCCCAAGGCAATCAGCCCCAGCATTTT. Translating gives CASSLAQGNQPQHF.

This clone has a handful of counts. This chain joins TRBV6-6 and TRBJ2-7; unclear D gene. This CDR3 is built from 13 residues. Germline-derived CDR1 and CDR2 are MNHNY and SVGAGI (reference sequence). V gave up 4 bases and J gave up 6 bases, with 13 bases separating them. As DNA, the CDR3 is TGTGCCAGCAGTTTCCCTTCAGGAACCGAGCAGTACTTC. Translating gives CASSFPSGTEQYF.

V gene TRBV6-1 combines with J gene TRBJ1-1; a possible D gene is TRBD1 (6 bases). V was clipped by 6 bases and J by 4 bases, with 9 bases between them. The germline V gene has CDR1 MNHNS and CDR2 SASEGT. The CDR3 consists of 12 residues. Here the CDR3 DNA reads TGTGCCAGCAGCGGACAGCCCACTGAAGCTTTCTTT. The encoded protein is CASSGQPTEAFF.

This chain connects TRBV7-8 to TRBJ1-2; D is uncertain. The germline CDR1 and CDR2 sequences are SGHVS and FQNEAQ. Trimming removed 1 base from V and 7 bases from J, with 10 bases in between. The CDR3 spans 13 residues. The CDR3 protein is CASSLGGVSGYTF. DNA for the CDR3: TGTGCCAGCAGCTTAGGGGGTGTGAGTGGCTACACCTTC.

This chain joins TRBV18 and TRBJ1-1; D is uncertain. The germline V and J ends were trimmed by 4 bases and 3 bases, with 6 bases remaining between them. Germline lookup yields CDR1 KGHSH and CDR2 LQKENI. This CDR3 spans 12 amino acids. CDR3 protein: CASSQGYTEAFF. CDR3 DNA sequence: TGTGCCAGCTCACAGGGCTACACTGAAGCTTTCTTT.

The V gene is TRBV19, the J gene TRBJ2-7, with TRBD2 as a possible D gene (5 bases). Trimming shortened V by 5 bases and J by 8 bases, and 13 bases separated the two germline ends. The CDR3 consists of 12 residues. The germline gives CDR1 LNHDA, CDR2 SQIVND (reference sequence). The CDR3 DNA reads as TGTGCCAGTAGTGCAGACCGGGGTAAGCAGTACTTC. Protein product: CASSADRGKQYF.

This chain links TRBV10-3 with TRBJ1-5; D might be TRBD1 (6 bases). The CDR3 is 11 amino acids. Germline assignment: CDR1 ENHRY and CDR2 SYGVKD. Trimming took 10 bases from V and 3 from J, leaving 7 bases between them. The CDR3, as DNA: TGTGCCAGGGACACCAATCAGCCCCAGCATTTT. Translating gives CARDTNQPQHF.

The CDR3 loop is CASSVDSGYQPQHF. DNA of the CDR3: TGTGCCAGCAGCGTAGATTCAGGCTATCAGCCCCAGCATTTT. The rearrangement links TRBV9 to TRBJ1-5; D unresolved. CDR3 size: 14 residues. V lost 0 bases and J lost 5, with 9 bases in between. The germline gives CDR1 SGDLS, CDR2 YYNGEE.

The rearrangement joins TRBV6-5 to TRBJ2-2, with a weak D call TRBD1 (5 bases). Germline V gene sequence: CDR1 MNHEY, CDR2 SVGAGI. V lost 11 bases to trimming and J lost 3 bases, with 16 bases between them. CDR3 length: 14 residues. The CDR3 here is CAEPIQDHTGELFF. CDR3 DNA: TGTGCCGAACCCATACAGGACCACACCGGGGAGCTGTTTTTT.

The rearrangement uses TRBV27 and TRBJ2-7, with 7 positions matching TRBD2. The junction had 5 bases not matched to a gene; V was cut back by 0 bases and J by 0 bases. The CDR3 spans 16 residues. Looked up from germline, CDR1 is MNHEY and CDR2 is SMNVEV (reference sequence). The CDR3 bases are TGTGCCAGCAGTTTATCCGCACTAGCGACCTCCTACGAGCAGTACTTC. The encoded protein is CASSLSALATSYEQYF.

The chain couples TRBV7-9 to TRBJ1-2; D unresolved. Germline CDR1 and CDR2: SEHNR and FQNEAQ (reference sequence). The V gene lost 2 bases and the J gene lost 4 bases, with 8 bases spanning the gap. This CDR3 is 13 amino acids long. CDR3 in amino acids: CASSLNSVYGYTF. In DNA form, the CDR3 reads TGTGCCAGCAGCTTAAATTCGGTCTATGGCTACACCTTC.

CDR3: CASSLTGGSEEQYF. CDR3 sequence (DNA): TGTGCCAGCAGCTTGACAGGGGGATCGGAAGAGCAGTACTTC. This chain links TRBV7-4 with TRBJ2-5, with 9 bases that match TRBD1. CDR3 size: 14 residues. Germline assignment: CDR1 SGHVT and CDR2 SQSDAQ. V lost 3 bases, J lost 11 bases, and 10 bases stayed unmatched.

This rearrangement joins TRBV5-1 to TRBJ2-7, with 12 nucleotides matching TRBD2. The CDR3 loop spans 15 amino acids. Germline-derived CDR1 and CDR2 are SGHRS and YFSETQ. V gave up 4 bases and J gave up 1 base; unmatched junction bases: 3. The CDR3 nucleotides are TGCGCCAGCAGCAGGACTAGCGGGACTTCCTACGAGCAGTACTTC. Protein sequence: CASSRTSGTSYEQYF.

A word on this clone: Additional DNA sequences in this sample encode the identical CDR3. The chain uses TRBV5-1 and TRBJ1-2; D might be TRBD1 (5 bases). Germline-derived CDR1 and CDR2 are SGHRS and YFSETQ. Trimming pared 2 bases from V and 5 bases from J, leaving 10 bases between. This CDR3 is built from 13 residues. DNA of the CDR3: TGCGCCAGCAGCTTCGGGACGGTTTATGGCTACACCTTC. Translation: CASSFGTVYGYTF. Supplemented by reference TRBV5-1 and TRBJ1-2, the full variable domain reads KAGVTQTPRYLIKTRGQQVTLSCSPISGHRSVSWYQQTPGQGLQFLFEYFSETQRNKGNFPGRFSGRQFSNSRSEMNVSTLELGDSALYLCASSFGTVYGYTFGSGTRLTVV.

This clone was detected a few times. The chain recombines TRBV5-1 with TRBJ1-1, with D hard to call. Germline lookup yields CDR1 SGHRS and CDR2 YFSETQ. This CDR3 is 12 amino acids long. The V and J ends lost 5 bases and 11 bases respectively, with 16 bases between them. Written as DNA, the CDR3 is TGCGCCAGCAGTCTAACTAACCGTGGGGCTTTCTTT. Protein sequence: CASSLTNRGAFF. The complete variable domain, with remaining parts taken from reference TRBV5-1 and TRBJ1-1, reads KAGVTQTPRYLIKTRGQQVTLSCSPISGHRSVSWYQQTPGQGLQFLFEYFSETQRNKGNFPGRFSGRQFSNSRSEMNVSTLELGDSALYLCASSLTNRGAFFGQGTRLTVV.

For the CDR3, the DNA is TGTGCCAGCAGCCCTCGGACAGGGGGCTCCTACAATGAGCAGTTCTTC. It translates to CASSPRTGGSYNEQFF. The chain couples TRBV7-9 to TRBJ2-1; the match to TRBD1 covers 10 bases. Per the germline V gene, CDR1 is SEHNR and CDR2 is FQNEAQ (reference sequence). The CDR3 extends over 16 amino acids. V was pared by 5 bases and J by 0 bases, with 4 bases of the junction left unmatched.

This rearrangement joins TRBV4-1 to TRBJ1-2; 12 nucleotides agree with TRBD1. Germline CDR1 is MGHRA and CDR2 is YSYEKL. The ends lost 6 bases at V and 2 bases at J; junction bases unmatched: 13. The CDR3 runs 18 residues. The CDR3 is CASRETGQGAATNYGYTF. The CDR3 bases are TGCGCCAGCAGGGAGACGGGACAGGGGGCTGCCACGAACTATGGCTACACCTTC.